This T cell receptor (beta chain) was documented in a study of cytomegalovirus exposure and HLA in healthy donors (dated by TCRdb to 2016 to 2017). Notes on the research overall: The 650 to 800 repertoires of the first cohort and the 120 validation repertoires were produced on the same platform, according to a later analysis. The study aimed to test whether cataloging public T cell receptors could reveal signatures of past pathogen exposure. High-throughput TCR immunosequencing, statistical association of individual TCRs with disease status, and machine learning were combined to predict cytomegalovirus infection status. In addition to the first cohort of around 670 subjects, a separate validation cohort of around 110 different subjects was used.

The donors belonged to the validation cohort of over a hundred subjects, which was separate from the approximately 700-subject first cohort. Study-wide findings and limitations: A later analysis found that TCRs clustered in the first cohort also tended to co-occur in the roughly 120 validation repertoires, with 94% of cluster scores above 0. Most TCR sequences were observed very rarely across donors, whereas some public TCRs were present in many individuals. Cytomegalovirus status was reported to be diagnosed by the classifier with high specificity and sensitivity in both the original and validation cohorts. In vitro tests confirmed that a few of the cytomegalovirus-associated TCR beta chains recognize cytomegalovirus antigens. A later analysis had no HLA typing for the validation cohort, so co-occurrence there was scored across all 130 or so repertoires. The study gave a list of about 160 TCR beta chains associated with cytomegalovirus. According to the authors, the approach could potentially be generalized to other disease states and immunological phenotypes.

The library came from the immunoSEQ multiplex PCR assay. The study's own analysis went as follows. A statistical classification framework was built to diagnose cytomegalovirus status from the catalog of TCR beta chain sequences. As stored in TCRdb, this immuneACCESS dataset retains in-frame rearrangements with V and J assigned. A fraction of the clones does not appear; measured against another copy, unresolved V genes explain less than half of the discrepancy, and the remainder lacks a known reason. Clone size and V and J calls were adopted from that table, with D and trimming inferred from the DNA. This sample has some 120,000 clones in its table, and 75% to 90% of those were observed once. Of the sample, 2% to 2.5% falls within the top ten clones. Turning to this clone: The clone's antigen remains unknown. No much larger clonotype is one base removed from it; base qualities were not supplied.

The CDR3 goes from the cysteine to the phenylalanine over 15 residues. Left in the record is the CDR3 DNA by itself, 45 bases read in frame from the first base. Sequences SGHNT (CDR1) and YYREEE (CDR2) are obtained from the germline V gene (reference sequence). The germline V end is reduced by 3 bases and the J end by 8 bases; junction bases left unmatched: 6. This chain is built from TRBV5-4 and TRBJ1-3; TRBD1 agrees with 12 junctional bases. The source of this sequence is a woman aged 18-29 years in good health and CMV-seronegative. The specimen sequenced was PBMCs. The CDR3 reads CASSSGTGGKDTIYF. Here is the DNA: TGTGCCAGCAGCTCGGGGACAGGGGGCAAAGACACCATATATTTT.